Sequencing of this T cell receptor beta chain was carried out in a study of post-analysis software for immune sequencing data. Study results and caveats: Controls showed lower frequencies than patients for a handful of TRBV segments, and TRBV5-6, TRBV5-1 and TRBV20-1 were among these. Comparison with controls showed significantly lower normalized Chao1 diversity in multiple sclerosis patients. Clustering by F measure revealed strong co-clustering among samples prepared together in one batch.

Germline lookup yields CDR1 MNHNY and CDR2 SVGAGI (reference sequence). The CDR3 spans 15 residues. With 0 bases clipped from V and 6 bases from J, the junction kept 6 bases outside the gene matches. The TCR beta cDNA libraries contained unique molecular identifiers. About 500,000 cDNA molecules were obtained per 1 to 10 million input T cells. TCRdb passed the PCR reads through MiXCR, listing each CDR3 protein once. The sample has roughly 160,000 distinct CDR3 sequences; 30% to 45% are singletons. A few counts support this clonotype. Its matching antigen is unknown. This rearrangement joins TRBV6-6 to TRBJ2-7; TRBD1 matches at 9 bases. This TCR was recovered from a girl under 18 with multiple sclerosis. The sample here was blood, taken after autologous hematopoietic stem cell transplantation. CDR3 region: CASSYSGQGGVEQYF. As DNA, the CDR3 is TGTGCCAGCAGTTACTCGGGACAGGGAGGCGTCGAGCAGTACTTC.